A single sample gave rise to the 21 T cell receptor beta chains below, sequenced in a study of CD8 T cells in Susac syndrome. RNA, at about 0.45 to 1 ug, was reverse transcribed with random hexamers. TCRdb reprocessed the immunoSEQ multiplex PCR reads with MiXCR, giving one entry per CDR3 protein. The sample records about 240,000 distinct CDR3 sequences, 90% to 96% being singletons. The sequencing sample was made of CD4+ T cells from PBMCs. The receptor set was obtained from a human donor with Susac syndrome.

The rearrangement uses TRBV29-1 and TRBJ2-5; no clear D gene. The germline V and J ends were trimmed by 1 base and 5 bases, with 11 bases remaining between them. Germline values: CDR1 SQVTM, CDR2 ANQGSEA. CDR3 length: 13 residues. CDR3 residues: CSVEVQRTETQYF. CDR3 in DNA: TGCAGCGTTGAAGTTCAACGAACGGAGACCCAGTACTTC.

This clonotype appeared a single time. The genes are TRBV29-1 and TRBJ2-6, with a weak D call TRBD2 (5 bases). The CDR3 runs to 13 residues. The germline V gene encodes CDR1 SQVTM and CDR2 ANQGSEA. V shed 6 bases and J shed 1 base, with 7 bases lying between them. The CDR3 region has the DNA TGCAGCGTCGGACTGTCTGGGGCCAACGTCCTGACTTTC. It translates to CSVGLSGANVLTF.

Here the CDR3 reads CSAGQGIAEAFF. The CDR3 nucleotides read TGCAGTGCGGGACAGGGTATTGCTGAAGCTTTCTTT. The chain joins TRBV20-1 to TRBJ1-1; 9 bases are shared with TRBD1. Germline V gene sequence: CDR1 DFQATT, CDR2 SNEGSKA (reference sequence). V lost 6 bases and J lost 6; bases outside the gene matches: 5. There are 12 residues in the CDR3.

CDR3: CASSEGLRYGYTF. The CDR3 DNA reads as TGTGCCAGCAGTGAGGGCCTCCGCTATGGCTACACCTTC. The chain is built from TRBV2 and TRBJ1-2; the D is unclear. The CDR3 is made up of 13 amino acids. Germline CDR1 SNHLY, CDR2 FYNNEI. The ends were cut back, 3 bases at V and 4 bases at J, with 9 bases in the middle.

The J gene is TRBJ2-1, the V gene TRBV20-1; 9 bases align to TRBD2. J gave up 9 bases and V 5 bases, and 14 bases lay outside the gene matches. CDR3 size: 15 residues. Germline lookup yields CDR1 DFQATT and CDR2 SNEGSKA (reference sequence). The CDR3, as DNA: TGCAGTGCTCGGACACCTAGCGGGACGGTCAGTGAGCAGTTCTTC. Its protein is CSARTPSGTVSEQFF.

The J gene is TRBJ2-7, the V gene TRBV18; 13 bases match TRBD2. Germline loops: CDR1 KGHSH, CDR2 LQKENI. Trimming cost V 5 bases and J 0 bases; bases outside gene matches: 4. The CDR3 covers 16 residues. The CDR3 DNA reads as TGTGCCAGCTCATTGGGACTAGCGGGGAACTCCTACGAGCAGTACTTC. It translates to CASSLGLAGNSYEQYF. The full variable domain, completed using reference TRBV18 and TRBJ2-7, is NAGVMQNPRHLVRRRGQEARLRCSPMKGHSHVYWYRQLPEEGLKFMVYLQKENIIDESGMPKERFSAEFPKEGPSILRIQQVVRGDSAAYFCASSLGLAGNSYEQYFGPGTRLTVT.

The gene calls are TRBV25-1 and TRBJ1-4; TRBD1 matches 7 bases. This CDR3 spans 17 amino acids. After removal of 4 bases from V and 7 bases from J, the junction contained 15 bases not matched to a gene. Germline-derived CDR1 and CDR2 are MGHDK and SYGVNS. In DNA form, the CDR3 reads TGTGCCAGCAGTGCGGACAGGATGGGTTTTCTAGGTGAAAAACTGTTTTTT. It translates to CASSADRMGFLGEKLFF.

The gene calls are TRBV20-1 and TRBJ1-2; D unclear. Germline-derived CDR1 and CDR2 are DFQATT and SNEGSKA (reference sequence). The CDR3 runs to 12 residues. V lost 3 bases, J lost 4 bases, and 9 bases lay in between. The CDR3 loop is CSARDRPYGYTF. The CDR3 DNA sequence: TGCAGTGCTAGGGACCGGCCCTATGGCTACACCTTC.

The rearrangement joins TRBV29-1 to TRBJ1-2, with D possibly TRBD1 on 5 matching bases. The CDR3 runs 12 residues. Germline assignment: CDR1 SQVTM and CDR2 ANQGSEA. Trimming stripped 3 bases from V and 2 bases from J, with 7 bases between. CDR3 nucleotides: TGCAGCGTTGAGCGGGGGAACTATGGCTACACCTTC. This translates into CSVERGNYGYTF.

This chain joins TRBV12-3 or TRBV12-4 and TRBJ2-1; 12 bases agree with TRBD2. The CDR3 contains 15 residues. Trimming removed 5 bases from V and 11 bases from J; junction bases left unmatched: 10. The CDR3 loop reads CASSHGTSGQAKQFF. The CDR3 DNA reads TGTGCCAGCAGTCATGGGACTAGCGGGCAAGCCAAGCAGTTCTTC.

The CDR3 DNA sequence: TGTGCCTGGAGGGGTAAAACCCTTCGGGGTGAGCAGTTCTTC. Protein sequence: CAWRGKTLRGEQFF. This chain joins TRBV30 and TRBJ2-1, with D perhaps TRBD2 (5 bases). Trimming cost V 3 bases and J 9 bases, with 18 bases left between them. Germline V gene lookup returns CDR1 GTSNPN and CDR2 SVGIG (reference sequence). The CDR3 extends over 14 amino acids.

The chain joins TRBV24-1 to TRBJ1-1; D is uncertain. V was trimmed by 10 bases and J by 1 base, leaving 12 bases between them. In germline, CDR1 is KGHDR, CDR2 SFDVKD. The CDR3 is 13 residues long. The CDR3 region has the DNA TGTGCCACGAAGGGTCAGCCGAACACTGAAGCTTTCTTT. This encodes CATKGQPNTEAFF.

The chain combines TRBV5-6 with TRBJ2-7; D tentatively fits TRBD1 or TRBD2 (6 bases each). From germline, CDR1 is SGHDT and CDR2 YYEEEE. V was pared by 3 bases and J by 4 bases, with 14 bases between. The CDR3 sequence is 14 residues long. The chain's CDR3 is CASSSRGAGYEQYF. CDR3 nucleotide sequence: TGTGCCAGCAGCTCAAGGGGGGCGGGATACGAGCAGTACTTC.

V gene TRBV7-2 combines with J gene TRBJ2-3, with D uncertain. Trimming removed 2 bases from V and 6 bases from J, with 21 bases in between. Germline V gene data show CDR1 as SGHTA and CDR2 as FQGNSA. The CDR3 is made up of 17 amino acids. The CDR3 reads CASSLRTQRPKADTQYF. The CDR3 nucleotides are TGTGCCAGCAGCTTACGTACCCAACGACCGAAAGCGGATACGCAGTATTTT.

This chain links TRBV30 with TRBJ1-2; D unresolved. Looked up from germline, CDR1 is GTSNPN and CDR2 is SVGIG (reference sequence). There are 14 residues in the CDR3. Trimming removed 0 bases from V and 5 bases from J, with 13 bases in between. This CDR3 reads CAWSVVQKNYGYTF. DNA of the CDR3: TGTGCCTGGAGTGTCGTACAAAAAAATTATGGCTACACCTTC.

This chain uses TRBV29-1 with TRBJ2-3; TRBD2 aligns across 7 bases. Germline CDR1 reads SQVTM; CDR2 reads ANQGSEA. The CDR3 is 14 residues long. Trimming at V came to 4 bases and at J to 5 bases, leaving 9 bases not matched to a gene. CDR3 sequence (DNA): TGCAGCGTTGTGCCTAGCGGTCGGGGAGATACGCAGTATTTT. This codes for CSVVPSGRGDTQYF.

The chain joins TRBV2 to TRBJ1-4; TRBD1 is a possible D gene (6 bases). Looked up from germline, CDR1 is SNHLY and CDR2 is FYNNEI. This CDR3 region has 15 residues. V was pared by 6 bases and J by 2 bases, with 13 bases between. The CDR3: CASRLRTATNEKLFF. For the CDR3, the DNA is TGTGCCAGCAGGTTAAGGACAGCCACTAATGAAAAACTGTTTTTT.

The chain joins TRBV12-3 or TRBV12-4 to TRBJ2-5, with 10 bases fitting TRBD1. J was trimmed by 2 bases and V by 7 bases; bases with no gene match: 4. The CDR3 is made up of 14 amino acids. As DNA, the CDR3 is TGTGCCAGCACCCGGGACAGGGGACAAGAGACCCAGTACTTC. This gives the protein CASTRDRGQETQYF.

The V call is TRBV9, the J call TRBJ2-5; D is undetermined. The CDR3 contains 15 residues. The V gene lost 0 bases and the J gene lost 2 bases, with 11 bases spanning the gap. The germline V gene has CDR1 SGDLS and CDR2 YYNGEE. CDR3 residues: CASSVDPGPQETQYF. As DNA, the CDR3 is TGTGCCAGCAGCGTAGACCCTGGGCCTCAAGAGACCCAGTACTTC.

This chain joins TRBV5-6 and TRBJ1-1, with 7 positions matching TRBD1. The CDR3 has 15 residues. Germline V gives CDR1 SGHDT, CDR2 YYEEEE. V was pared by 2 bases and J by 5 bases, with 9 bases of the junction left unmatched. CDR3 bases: TGTGCCAGCAGCTTAACCCCGACAGGGAGGACTGAAGCTTTCTTT. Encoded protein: CASSLTPTGRTEAFF.

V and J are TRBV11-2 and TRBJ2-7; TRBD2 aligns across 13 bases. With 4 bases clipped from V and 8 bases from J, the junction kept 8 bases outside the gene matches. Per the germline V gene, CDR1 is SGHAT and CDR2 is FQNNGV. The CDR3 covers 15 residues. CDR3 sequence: CASSWGTSGALQQYF. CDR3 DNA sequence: TGTGCCAGCAGCTGGGGGACTAGCGGGGCCCTCCAGCAGTACTTC.